This T cell receptor beta chain was sequenced in a study of tumor and adjacent non-tumor tissue in lung cancer. The overall study: The cohort had 12 to 13 adenocarcinoma, a couple of squamous cell and 1 small cell patients. Whole-study results and caveats: Normal lung showed higher cumulative top 100 clone frequency than tumor.

The CDR3 extends over 16 amino acids. The V end was cut by 1 base, the J end by 0 bases, with 8 bases between. Per germline, CDR1 SGHRS and CDR2 YFSETQ. RNA was extracted from bulk tissue without any cell sorting. At least ten counts were recorded for this clonotype. Its antigen remains unknown. The library came from three nested PCR rounds adapted from ARM-PCR protocols. TCRdb re-derived calls from the multiplex PCR reads in MiXCR, one entry per CDR3 protein. The sample holds more than 75,000 distinct CDR3 sequences, around 70% seen once. The clonotype comes from a woman in her 70s with non-small cell lung cancer. The genes are TRBV5-1 and TRBJ2-6; D ambiguous. What was sequenced was lung tumor tissue. The CDR3 reads CASSLREYSGANVLTF. As DNA, the CDR3 is TGCGCCAGCAGCTTGCGAGAGTACTCTGGGGCCAACGTCCTGACTTTC. The full variable domain, completed using reference TRBV5-1 and TRBJ2-6, is KAGVTQTPRYLIKTRGQQVTLSCSPISGHRSVSWYQQTPGQGLQFLFEYFSETQRNKGNFPGRFSGRQFSNSRSEMNVSTLELGDSALYLCASSLREYSGANVLTFGAGSRLTVL.